The 13 T cell receptor beta chains below were found in one sample sequenced in a study of PD-1 blockade in classical Hodgkin lymphoma. The data were produced by immunoSEQ multiplex PCR, yet TCRdb's version contains in-frame clones alone and is incomplete. The sample yields over 15,000 clones, approximately 92% seen once. As for time point: newly diagnosed, previously untreated cHL patient sample. The sample comprised peripheral blood mononuclear cells (PBMCs). These receptor sequences come from a human donor with classical Hodgkin lymphoma.

This clone was recorded only once. This chain uses TRBV2 with TRBJ1-5, with TRBD1 matching over 7 bases. The CDR3 is made up of 13 amino acids. The V gene's germline CDR1 is SNHLY and CDR2 FYNNEI. Unmatched junction bases numbered 8, after V lost 10 bases and J lost 5 bases. CDR3 in DNA: TGTGCCACGAAGGAGGGGGCCGATCAGCCCCAGCATTTT. Its protein product is CATKEGADQPQHF. Variable domain in full (rest from reference TRBV2 and TRBJ1-5): EPEVTQTPSHQVTQMGQEVILRCVPISNHLYFYWYRQILGQKVEFLVSFYNNEISEKSEIFDDQFSVERPDGSNFTLKIRSTKLEDSAMYFCATKEGADQPQHFGDGTRLSIL.

This sequence joins TRBV30 and TRBJ1-2; tentatively, D is TRBD1 (6 bases). The CDR3 covers 13 residues. CDR1 is GTSNPN and CDR2 is SVGIG in the germline V gene (reference sequence). Trimming stripped 0 bases from V and 7 bases from J, with 12 bases between. In DNA, the CDR3 is TGTGCCTGGAGTGTACAGGGTCCCTTTGGCTACACCTTC. This sequence encodes CAWSVQGPFGYTF.

The chain employs TRBV1 and TRBJ1-1. TRBV1 is shown as a pseudogene. The CDR3 contains 11 residues. CDR3 bases: TGCACCAGCATTATGAACACTGAAGCTTTCTTT. Its translation is CTSIMNTEAFF.

This chain links TRBV4-1 with TRBJ2-1; 11 positions agree with TRBD1. Germline values: CDR1 MGHRA, CDR2 YSYEKL. V gave up 2 bases and J gave up 5 bases; unmatched junction bases: 5. This CDR3 region has 16 residues. The CDR3 bases are TGCGCCAGCAGCCAATATGGACAGGGGGCGGACAATGAGCAGTTCTTC. Translating it yields CASSQYGQGADNEQFF.

This chain joins TRBV6-5 and TRBJ2-7; D not certain. Germline CDR1 MNHEY, CDR2 SVGAGI. The CDR3 sequence is 11 residues long. V was clipped by 6 bases and J by 0 bases, with 3 bases between them. In DNA, the CDR3 is TGTGCCAGCAGAAACTCCTACGAGCAGTACTTC. It yields the protein CASRNSYEQYF.

The chain employs TRBV6-5 and TRBJ1-5; D unresolved. This CDR3 spans 13 amino acids. Germline lookup yields CDR1 MNHEY and CDR2 SVGAGI. The V and J ends lost 2 bases and 2 bases respectively, with 4 bases between them. CDR3 DNA: TGTGCCAGCAGTTACAGGGGCAATCAGCCCCAGCATTTT. Its translation is CASSYRGNQPQHF.

The chain has TRBV5-1 and TRBJ1-1; 9 bases line up with TRBD1. The CDR3 covers 16 residues. Germline CDR1 reads SGHRS; CDR2 reads YFSETQ. V trimming: 0 bases; J trimming: 4 bases; junction bases outside the gene matches: 7. The CDR3 spells CASSLGRDRVGTEAFF. The DNA of the CDR3 is TGCGCCAGCAGCTTGGGCCGGGACAGGGTGGGCACTGAAGCTTTCTTT.

V and J are TRBV28 and TRBJ2-2; the D is unclear. The V end was cut by 5 bases, the J end by 8 bases, with 15 bases between. This CDR3 region has 14 residues. Germline V gene sequence: CDR1 MDHEN, CDR2 SYDVKM. The CDR3 loop reads CASSVTVADGELFF. The CDR3 DNA is TGTGCCAGCAGTGTCACAGTGGCGGATGGGGAGCTGTTTTTT.

The rearrangement links TRBV11-3 to TRBJ1-5, with D possibly being TRBD1 (6 bases). This CDR3 comprises 18 residues. The V gene's germline CDR1 is SGHNT and CDR2 YENEEA. V dropped 2 bases and J dropped 6 bases, with 23 bases sitting between them. This CDR3 reads CASSLWPSGDIKFQPQHF. The CDR3 DNA reads TGTGCCAGCAGCTTATGGCCCTCCGGGGACATTAAATTTCAGCCCCAGCATTTT. Using reference TRBV11-3 and TRBJ1-5 for the parts outside the CDR3, the full variable domain is EAGVVQSPRYKIIEKKQPVAFWCNPISGHNTLYWYLQNLGQGPELLIRYENEEAVDDSQLPKDRFSAERLKGVDSTLKIQPAELGDSAVYLCASSLWPSGDIKFQPQHFGDGTRLSIL.

The sample holds one count of this clone. The CDR3 DNA reads TGCAGCGTTGTGGGACACCCTTCCTACGAGCAGTACTTC. This codes for CSVVGHPSYEQYF. The chain has TRBV29-1 and TRBJ2-7; tentative D call: TRBD1 (6 bases). The germline gives CDR1 SQVTM, CDR2 ANQGSEA. V dropped 4 bases and J dropped 1 base, with 11 bases sitting between them. CDR3 length: 13 amino acids.

This clone was seen only once. The chain combines TRBV15 with TRBJ1-3; no reliable D call. V was trimmed by 1 base and J by 5 bases, leaving 3 bases between them. Looked up from germline, CDR1 is LNHNV and CDR2 is YYDKDF (reference sequence). CDR3 length: 12 residues. The CDR3 loop reads CATSRARNTIYF. The CDR3 region has the DNA TGTGCCACCAGCAGAGCTCGAAACACCATATATTTT.

CDR3 nucleotide sequence: TGTGCCAGCAGCAATGAGCCGGGACTAGCGGGACAAGGGAGTATTTACGAGCAGTACTTC. Its translation is CASSNEPGLAGQGSIYEQYF. The chain is built from TRBV21-1 and TRBJ2-7; TRBD2, the table's D call, lacks a check against the DNA. TRBV21-1 is assigned pseudogene status. The CDR3 has 20 residues.

The chain employs TRBV5-1 and TRBJ2-1; TRBD2 might be the D (6 bases). V was shortened by 0 bases and J by 0 bases, with 7 bases between the two germline ends. The germline V gene has CDR1 SGHRS and CDR2 YFSETQ. The CDR3 sequence is 15 residues long. CDR3 sequence reads: CASSLDGSSYNEQFF. In DNA, the CDR3 is TGCGCCAGCAGCTTGGACGGGAGCTCCTACAATGAGCAGTTCTTC.